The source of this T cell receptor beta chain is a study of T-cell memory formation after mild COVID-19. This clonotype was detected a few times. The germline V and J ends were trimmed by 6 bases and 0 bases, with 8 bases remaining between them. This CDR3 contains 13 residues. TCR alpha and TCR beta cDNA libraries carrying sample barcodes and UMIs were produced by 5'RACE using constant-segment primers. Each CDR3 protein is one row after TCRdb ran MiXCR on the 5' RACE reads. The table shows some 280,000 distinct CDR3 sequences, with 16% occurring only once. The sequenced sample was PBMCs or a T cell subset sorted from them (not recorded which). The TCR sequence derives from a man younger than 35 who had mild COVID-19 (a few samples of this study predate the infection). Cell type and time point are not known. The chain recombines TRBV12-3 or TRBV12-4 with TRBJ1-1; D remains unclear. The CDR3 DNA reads TGTGCCAGCAGGCAGAACCTGAACACTGAAGCTTTCTTT. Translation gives CASRQNLNTEAFF.